This is a list of T cell receptor beta chains from one sample in a study of T cells in Graves' hyperthyroidism and ophthalmopathy. TCRdb reanalysed the multiplex PCR reads using MiXCR and keeps one entry per CDR3 protein. The sample has roughly 500,000 distinct CDR3 sequences, around 45% seen once. Sequencing was done on a sample of peripheral blood or thyroid tissue (not recorded which). These receptors were collected from an adult woman with Graves' disease, either hyperthyroidism or ophthalmopathy (not recorded which). The CDR3 runs from the conserved cysteine through the conserved F or W. The D gene is left open where the match is weak. Not every row has a clone size; where given, it reads once, few, many or a size class.

abundance: NA
d_gene: TRBD1
v_gene: TRBV15
j_gene: TRBJ1-1
CDR3nt: TGTGCCACCAGCAGTCTCAGGGGGAATGAAGCTTTCTTT
CDR3aa: CATSSLRGNEAFF

abundance: many
d_gene: NA
v_gene: TRBV29-1
j_gene: TRBJ1-4
CDR3nt: TGCAGCGTTGGGGCAGCCAACTCAACTAGTGAAAAACTGTTTTTT
CDR3aa: CSVGAANSTSEKLFF

abundance: NA
d_gene: NA
v_gene: TRBV27
j_gene: TRBJ2-7
CDR3nt: TGTGCCAGCAGTCACCCTACGGTAGACCCATCCTACGAGCAGTACTTC
CDR3aa: CASSHPTVDPSYEQYF

abundance: NA
d_gene: NA
v_gene: TRBV2
j_gene: TRBJ1-5
CDR3nt: TGTGCCAATCAGCCCCAGCATTTT
CDR3aa: CANQPQHF

abundance: many
d_gene: TRBD1
v_gene: TRBV24-1
j_gene: TRBJ2-5
CDR3nt: TGTGCCACCAGTGATTCAGGGGGCTTGGAGACCCAGTACTTC
CDR3aa: CATSDSGGLETQYF

abundance: NA
d_gene: TRBD1
v_gene: TRBV27
j_gene: TRBJ1-2
CDR3nt: TGTGCCAGCAGTTTATCCGGGACAGGGTGGAGCGGCTACACCTTC
CDR3aa: CASSLSGTGWSGYTF

abundance: NA
d_gene: NA
v_gene: TRBV9
j_gene: TRBJ1-6
CDR3nt: TGTGCCAGCAGCGTAGCTTCGGGCCGTAATTCACCCCTCCACTTT
CDR3aa: CASSVASGRNSPLHF

abundance: many
d_gene: NA
v_gene: TRBV12-3/TRBV12-4
j_gene: TRBJ1-5
CDR3nt: TGTGCCAGCAGTTTATCCCAGCCTCGGCCCCAGCATTTT
CDR3aa: CASSLSQPRPQHF

abundance: NA
d_gene: NA
v_gene: TRBV15
j_gene: TRBJ1-5
CDR3nt: TGTGCCACCAGCCCACGGGGACAAGAGACCCAGCATTTT
CDR3aa: CATSPRGQETQHF

abundance: many
d_gene: NA
v_gene: TRBV6-1
j_gene: TRBJ1-1
CDR3nt: TGTGCCAGCAGCAACAGGGCTTCGTACACTGAAGCTTTCTTT
CDR3aa: CASSNRASYTEAFF

abundance: NA
d_gene: NA
v_gene: TRBV10-3
j_gene: TRBJ2-7
CDR3nt: TGTGCCATCAGTGAAGACCAGCGGCAGTACTTC
CDR3aa: CAISEDQRQYF

abundance: NA
d_gene: TRBD1
v_gene: TRBV2
j_gene: TRBJ1-6
CDR3nt: TGTGCCAGCAGCCCCCGCCCCGACAGGGGACATTCACCCCTCCACTTT
CDR3aa: CASSPRPDRGHSPLHF

abundance: NA
d_gene: TRBD2
v_gene: TRBV4-1
j_gene: TRBJ2-5
CDR3nt: TGCGCCAGCAGCCAAAGCCCATGGGGAGGGGCCGAGACCCAGTACTTC
CDR3aa: CASSQSPWGGAETQYF

abundance: NA
d_gene: NA
v_gene: TRBV18
j_gene: TRBJ1-2
CDR3nt: TGTGCCAGCTCACCGACCGACACGGCCTATGGCTACACCTTC
CDR3aa: CASSPTDTAYGYTF

abundance: NA
d_gene: TRBD2
v_gene: TRBV29-1
j_gene: TRBJ2-2
CDR3nt: TGCAGCGCTGGGACTAGCGGGAGCGGACCAGGCGGGGAGCTGTTTTTT
CDR3aa: CSAGTSGSGPGGELFF

abundance: NA
d_gene: TRBD1
v_gene: TRBV6-5
j_gene: TRBJ2-5
CDR3nt: TGTGCCAGCAGTTCCCGGACAGGGAGGGAGACCCAGTACTTC
CDR3aa: CASSSRTGRETQYF

abundance: NA
d_gene: TRBD2
v_gene: TRBV2
j_gene: TRBJ2-6
CDR3nt: TGTGCCAGCAGTGAACTAGCGGGGGGATTGGGGGCCAACGTCCTGACTTTC
CDR3aa: CASSELAGGLGANVLTF

abundance: many
d_gene: NA
v_gene: TRBV10-3
j_gene: TRBJ1-2
CDR3nt: TGTGCCATCAGTGACGGCGCTAACTATGGCTACACCTTC
CDR3aa: CAISDGANYGYTF

abundance: many
d_gene: NA
v_gene: TRBV19
j_gene: TRBJ1-1
CDR3nt: TGTGCCAGTACTAGGACAGAACCCAACACTGAAGCTTTCTTT
CDR3aa: CASTRTEPNTEAFF

abundance: NA
d_gene: TRBD2
v_gene: TRBV20-1
j_gene: TRBJ2-7
CDR3nt: TGCAGTGCTACCCCTGGAGGAAGTGGCGGGAGGCGGTACGAGCAGTACTTC
CDR3aa: CSATPGGSGGRRYEQYF

abundance: NA
d_gene: NA
v_gene: TRBV9
j_gene: TRBJ2-2
CDR3nt: TGTGCCAGCAGTTTATGGAACACCGGGGAGCTGTTTTTT
CDR3aa: CASSLWNTGELFF

abundance: few
d_gene: NA
v_gene: TRBV28
j_gene: TRBJ1-5
CDR3nt: TGTGCCAGCAGTTCCTCCGCGGGGGCGCGTTTCGATCAGCCCCAGCATTTT
CDR3aa: CASSSSAGARFDQPQHF

abundance: many
d_gene: NA
v_gene: TRBV20-1
j_gene: TRBJ2-7
CDR3nt: TGCAGTGCTGGATCTAGCGAAAGCTCCTACGAGCAGTACTTC
CDR3aa: CSAGSSESSYEQYF

abundance: NA
d_gene: TRBD1
v_gene: TRBV7-9
j_gene: TRBJ2-2
CDR3nt: TGTGCCAGCAGACCTGACAGGGGTCGGCTTGGCGGGGAGCTGTTTTTT
CDR3aa: CASRPDRGRLGGELFF

abundance: many
d_gene: TRBD1
v_gene: TRBV12-3/TRBV12-4
j_gene: TRBJ2-5
CDR3nt: TGTGCCAGCCGAGTAGGAGGGACAGGAGAGACCCAGTACTTC
CDR3aa: CASRVGGTGETQYF

abundance: NA
d_gene: TRBD1
v_gene: TRBV6-5
j_gene: TRBJ2-7
CDR3nt: TGTGCCAGCAGTTACTTTTTCGCGACAGGGACACCCCACTCCTACGAGCAGTACTTC
CDR3aa: CASSYFFATGTPHSYEQYF

abundance: NA
d_gene: NA
v_gene: TRBV20-1
j_gene: TRBJ2-5
CDR3nt: TGCAGTGCCACTAGACAGGACCAAGAGACCCAGTACTTC
CDR3aa: CSATRQDQETQYF

abundance: many
d_gene: NA
v_gene: TRBV7-9
j_gene: TRBJ1-2
CDR3nt: TGTGCCAGCACCCAACGATGGACAAGAGACTTC
CDR3aa: CASTQRWTRDF

abundance: NA
d_gene: TRBD1
v_gene: TRBV7-9
j_gene: TRBJ2-5
CDR3nt: TGTGCCAGCAGCCAGGGACAGGGTAGGAAGACCCAGTACTTC
CDR3aa: CASSQGQGRKTQYF

abundance: NA
d_gene: NA
v_gene: TRBV15
j_gene: TRBJ1-4
CDR3nt: TGTGCCACCAGCAGAGACAGGGTTCCTGAAGGACTGTTTTTT
CDR3aa: CATSRDRVPEGLFF

abundance: NA
d_gene: NA
v_gene: TRBV29-1
j_gene: TRBJ2-7
CDR3nt: TGCAGCGTACGGGACGGGCGCTCCTACGAGCAGTACTTC
CDR3aa: CSVRDGRSYEQYF

abundance: NA
d_gene: NA
v_gene: TRBV7-3
j_gene: TRBJ1-2
CDR3nt: TGTGCCAGCAGCCCTGCGGCGGGAGTCTATGGCTACACCTTC
CDR3aa: CASSPAAGVYGYTF